The present T cell receptor beta chain was sequenced within a study of shared clonotypes between healthy human individuals. The CDR3 totals 13 residues. V was clipped by 3 bases and J by 4 bases, with 13 bases between them. Germline V gene data show CDR1 as GTSNPN and CDR2 as SVGIG (reference sequence). Data came from immunoSEQ multiplex PCR; TCRdb stores just in-frame clones and leaves some out. The sample has millions of clones; approximately 94% are singletons. General observations from the study: Naive CD4 clonotype sharing across several donors was approximately 5%. Investigators expected sequencing depth to affect clonotype sharing among donors. Investigators collected only blood, and repertoires in tissues likely differ.

Notes on this clone: What it recognizes is unknown.

CD45RO-negative cells were positively selected for CCR7, leaving out terminally differentiated effector memory CD45RA+ cells. Source material: naive CD8+ T cells from PBMCs. This TCR was sampled from a man between 18 and 29 years old in good health. Some clones in this sample may be carry-over from other donors' samples. The J gene is TRBJ2-7, the V gene TRBV30, with D hard to call. The chain's CDR3 is CAWSPTPGYEQYF. CDR3 DNA sequence: TGTGCCTGGAGCCCTACTCCCGGATACGAGCAGTACTTC.